These 31 T cell receptor beta chains were all obtained from the same sample, sequenced in a study of T cell responses to AZD1222 COVID-19 vaccine. Sequenced by immunoSEQ multiplex PCR; TCRdb stores in-frame clones only, minus some. Of around 150,000 clones in the sample, roughly 92% were seen once. Sequences were derived from peripheral blood, sampled on day 0 of AZD1222 vaccination. Receptors originate from an adult in good health.

This chain joins TRBV5-1 and TRBJ2-7; TRBD1 is a possible D gene (6 bases). The CDR3 spans 17 residues. CDR1 is SGHRS, CDR2 YFSETQ, per germline. Between the trimmed V and J ends, which lost 3 bases and 5 bases, there was a span of 24 bases. In DNA form, the CDR3 reads TGCGCCAGCAGCTCGACCCAGGGGAATCTTGCCTTGGACGAGCAGTACTTC. This translates into CASSSTQGNLALDEQYF. The full variable domain, with the rest looked up from reference TRBV5-1 and TRBJ2-7, is KAGVTQTPRYLIKTRGQQVTLSCSPISGHRSVSWYQQTPGQGLQFLFEYFSETQRNKGNFPGRFSGRQFSNSRSEMNVSTLELGDSALYLCASSSTQGNLALDEQYFGPGTRLTVT.

The V gene is TRBV3-1 (or the pseudogene TRBV3-2), the J gene TRBJ2-3; 10 positions agree with TRBD2. Looked up from germline, CDR1 is LGHDT and CDR2 is YNNKEL (reference sequence). V lost 4 bases and J lost 2; bases outside the gene matches: 3. The CDR3 extends over 15 amino acids. Here the CDR3 DNA reads TGTGCCAGCAGCCCCAGCGGGAGGGCCACAGATACGCAGTATTTT. Translating it yields CASSPSGRATDTQYF.

V gene TRBV30 combines with J gene TRBJ1-1; no reliable D call. CDR1 GTSNPN and CDR2 SVGIG come from the germline V gene (reference sequence). The CDR3 is 11 residues long. CDR3 sequence (DNA): TGTGCTGGCGGGTTTGACACTGAAGCTTTCTTT. Its protein product is CAGGFDTEAFF.

The chain recombines TRBV6-2 or TRBV6-3 with TRBJ1-3; D call uncertain. The germline V gene has CDR1 MNHEY and CDR2 SVGEGT. V was trimmed by 2 bases and J by 1 base, leaving 6 bases between them. This CDR3 has 14 residues. The CDR3 protein is CASSYGPSGNTIYF. The CDR3 DNA is TGTGCCAGCAGTTACGGGCCGTCTGGAAACACCATATATTTT.

The V gene is TRBV6-5, the J gene TRBJ1-1; 8 bases agree with TRBD1. The CDR3 loop spans 15 amino acids. The junction had 6 bases not matched to a gene; V was cut back by 2 bases and J by 4 bases. Looked up from germline, CDR1 is MNHEY and CDR2 is SVGAGI. CDR3 amino acids: CASSYRQGIITEAFF. As DNA, the CDR3 is TGTGCCAGCAGTTACCGACAGGGGATAATCACTGAAGCTTTCTTT.

The J gene is TRBJ1-2, the V gene TRBV2; 7 nucleotides align to TRBD1. Germline V gene sequence: CDR1 SNHLY, CDR2 FYNNEI. Unmatched junction bases numbered 9, after V lost 5 bases and J lost 3 bases. This CDR3 is 15 amino acids long. CDR3 sequence: CASSKDRMDDYGYTF. CDR3 DNA sequence: TGTGCCAGCAGTAAGGACAGGATGGATGACTATGGCTACACCTTC.

The chain has TRBV5-1 and TRBJ1-2, with a possible D match to TRBD1 (6 bases). Trimming took 5 bases from V and 5 from J, leaving 13 bases between them. The CDR3 has 13 residues. Germline-derived CDR1 and CDR2 are SGHRS and YFSETQ. The CDR3 nucleotides are TGCGCCAGCAGGTGGGGGGCGGAGTATGGCTACACCTTC. Translated, it gives CASRWGAEYGYTF.

This clone appeared once. The CDR3 nucleotides read TGTGCCTGGAGTCCGGACAGGGCAATTGAAGCTTTCTTT. Amino acids: CAWSPDRAIEAFF. The chain combines TRBV30 with TRBJ1-1, with TRBD1 identical over 8 bases. The J segment lost 7 bases and the V segment lost 2 bases, leaving 6 bases of the junction unmatched. The CDR3 is 13 residues long. CDR1 is GTSNPN, CDR2 SVGIG, per germline (reference sequence).

The V gene is TRBV27, the J gene TRBJ1-5; no firm D call. The germline gives CDR1 MNHEY, CDR2 SMNVEV (reference sequence). The CDR3 totals 14 residues. Trimming stripped 4 bases from V and 3 bases from J, with 10 bases between. The CDR3 here is CASSYQGNNQPQHF. For the CDR3, the DNA is TGTGCCAGCAGTTACCAAGGCAACAATCAGCCCCAGCATTTT.

This rearrangement joins TRBV5-6 to TRBJ1-6; tentatively, D is TRBD1 (5 bases). This CDR3 has 18 amino acids. V was trimmed by 0 bases and J by 7 bases, leaving 20 bases between them. Germline values: CDR1 SGHDT, CDR2 YYEEEE. The CDR3 bases are TGTGCCAGCAGCTTGGGGAGGGGTTCCAACATTATAAATTCACCCCTCCACTTT. Translated, it gives CASSLGRGSNIINSPLHF. Combining the CDR3 with reference TRBV5-6 and TRBJ1-6 gives the whole variable domain DAGVTQSPTHLIKTRGQQVTLRCSPKSGHDTVSWYQQALGQGPQFIFQYYEEEERQRGNFPDRFSGHQFPNYSSELNVNALLLGDSALYLCASSLGRGSNIINSPLHFGNGTRLTVT.

The chain combines TRBV5-1 with TRBJ2-3; 16 positions match TRBD2. V was clipped by 4 bases and J by 2 bases; unmatched bases: 4. The CDR3 loop spans 17 amino acids. Germline CDR1 is SGHRS and CDR2 is YFSETQ. CDR3 DNA: TGCGCCAGCAGCGAGGGACTAGCGGGGGGGCTCACAGATACGCAGTATTTT. It is translated as CASSEGLAGGLTDTQYF.

This chain links TRBV28 with TRBJ1-1; 10 bases line up with TRBD1. The germline V gene encodes CDR1 MDHEN and CDR2 SYDVKM. V dropped 4 bases and J dropped 11; count of bases not matched to a gene: 7. CDR3 length: 13 amino acids. As DNA, the CDR3 is TGTGCCAGCAGTTCCGGACAGGGGGGTGAGGCTTTCTTT. This codes for CASSSGQGGEAFF.

V is TRBV5-1 and J is TRBJ2-7; D unclear. Germline V CDR1 and CDR2: SGHRS, YFSETQ. CDR3 size: 15 residues. V was cut by 0 bases and J by 2 bases, with 12 bases left in between. CDR3 nucleotide sequence: TGCGCCAGCAGCTTGGTCCGGACGTCTACCTACGAGCAGTACTTC. Amino acids: CASSLVRTSTYEQYF.

J is TRBJ2-1 and V is TRBV5-6, with 9 positions matching TRBD2. V dropped 6 bases and J dropped 5; count of bases not matched to a gene: 18. The CDR3 length is 18 residues. CDR1 SGHDT and CDR2 YYEEEE come from the germline V gene. The CDR3 loop reads CASILAVTVAGVNNEQFF. The CDR3 DNA sequence: TGTGCCAGCATACTGGCTGTTACGGTAGCGGGAGTGAACAATGAGCAGTTCTTC. Looking up the rest from reference TRBV5-6 and TRBJ2-1 gives the full variable domain: DAGVTQSPTHLIKTRGQQVTLRCSPKSGHDTVSWYQQALGQGPQFIFQYYEEEERQRGNFPDRFSGHQFPNYSSELNVNALLLGDSALYLCASILAVTVAGVNNEQFFGPGTRLTVL.

The genes are TRBV7-2 and TRBJ1-2, with 11 positions matching TRBD1. The V and J ends lost 4 bases and 4 bases, in that order; junction bases with no gene match: 5. The CDR3 extends over 15 amino acids. Germline CDR1 reads SGHTA; CDR2 reads FQGNSA. The CDR3 here is CASSSGTGGIYGYTF. As DNA, the CDR3 is TGTGCCAGCAGCTCCGGGACAGGGGGAATCTATGGCTACACCTTC.

This sequence joins TRBV15 and TRBJ1-2; possible D gene TRBD1, 5 bases. The germline V gene has CDR1 LNHNV and CDR2 YYDKDF (reference sequence). Between the trimmed V and J ends, which lost 3 bases and 8 bases, there was a span of 16 bases. CDR3 length: 14 residues. The CDR3 loop reads CATSSGTPLGGYTF. CDR3 nucleotide sequence: TGTGCCACCAGCAGCGGGACTCCCCTCGGGGGCTACACCTTC. Full variable domain (remainder filled in from reference TRBV15 and TRBJ1-2): DAMVIQNPRYQVTQFGKPVTLSCSQTLNHNVMYWYQQKSSQAPKLLFHYYDKDFNNEADTPDNFQSRRPNTSFCFLDIRSPGLGDTAMYLCATSSGTPLGGYTFGSGTRLTVV.

The V gene is TRBV6-2 or TRBV6-3, the J gene TRBJ1-2, with D possibly being TRBD1 (5 bases). The CDR3 has 15 amino acids. V lost 2 bases and J 6 bases, leaving 16 bases between the germline ends. Germline V gene data show CDR1 as MNHEY and CDR2 as SVGEGT. For the CDR3, the DNA is TGTGCCAGCAGTTACCAGGCAGGGCGAGGGGATGGCTACACCTTC. This sequence encodes CASSYQAGRGDGYTF.

V gene TRBV6-6 combines with J gene TRBJ2-2; TRBD2 matches at 9 bases. CDR1 and CDR2 (germline): MNHNY, SVGAGI (reference sequence). CDR3 length: 16 amino acids. Losses at the gene ends were 5 bases for V and 8 bases for J; bases not matched to a gene: 12. The CDR3 nucleotides read TGTGCCAGCAGTCTTGGACTAGCGCATAACTTTGGGGAGCTGTTTTTT. Encoded protein: CASSLGLAHNFGELFF.

The chain joins TRBV15 to TRBJ2-1, with TRBD2 identical over 11 bases. The CDR3 covers 16 residues. CDR1 and CDR2 from the germline V gene are LNHNV and YYDKDF (reference sequence). With V trimmed by 2 bases and J by 7 bases, 7 bases remained unmatched. CDR3 coding DNA: TGTGCCACCAGCAGAAAAAGGACTAGCGGGCGGAATGAGCAGTTCTTC. Amino acids: CATSRKRTSGRNEQFF.

The chain employs TRBV28 and TRBJ1-1; D call uncertain. The germline V gene encodes CDR1 MDHEN and CDR2 SYDVKM. V was clipped by 7 bases and J by 5 bases, with 14 bases between them. CDR3 size: 13 residues. The CDR3 coding sequence is TGTGCCAGCACCTCAAGGGAGAGAACTGAAGCTTTCTTT. Amino acids: CASTSRERTEAFF.

V usage is TRBV7-2 and J usage is TRBJ1-6; D remains unclear. Per the germline V gene, CDR1 is SGHTA and CDR2 is FQGNSA. The CDR3 has 12 amino acids. V lost 5 bases, J lost 8 bases, and 7 bases lay in between. The CDR3 DNA follows: TGTGCCAGCAGCAGATCCGATTCACCCCTCCACTTT. This codes for CASSRSDSPLHF.

The chain uses TRBV7-8 and TRBJ2-2; D gene uncertain. This CDR3 contains 15 residues. V lost 6 bases and J 1 base, leaving 12 bases between the germline ends. The V gene's germline CDR1 is SGHVS and CDR2 FQNEAQ. The CDR3 DNA follows: TGTGCCAGCAGTAAAGACGGGTTGAACACCGGGGAGCTGTTTTTT. This codes for CASSKDGLNTGELFF.

The chain is built from TRBV6-6 and TRBJ1-3; no definite D call. The V gene's germline CDR1 is MNHNY and CDR2 SVGAGI (reference sequence). This CDR3 is built from 13 residues. Trimming pared 7 bases from V and 1 base from J, leaving 8 bases between. The CDR3 is CASTLPSGNTIYF. CDR3 nucleotides: TGTGCCAGCACCCTTCCTTCTGGAAACACCATATATTTT.

This chain connects TRBV6-6 to TRBJ1-1; D uncertain. This CDR3 comprises 13 residues. V gave up 6 bases and J gave up 0 bases, with 8 bases separating them. Per the germline V gene, CDR1 is MNHNY and CDR2 is SVGAGI (reference sequence). CDR3 nucleotide sequence: TGTGCCAGCAGACCAATTATGAACACTGAAGCTTTCTTT. Translation gives CASRPIMNTEAFF.

The chain uses TRBV5-1 and TRBJ2-3; 11 nucleotides match TRBD2. The CDR3 is made up of 16 amino acids. Per germline, CDR1 SGHRS and CDR2 YFSETQ. V lost 4 bases to trimming and J lost 4 bases; unmatched junction nucleotides: 8. The CDR3 DNA follows: TGCGCCAGCAGCCCCCCGACTAGCGGGAACGCAGATACGCAGTATTTT. It yields the protein CASSPPTSGNADTQYF.

This sequence joins TRBV29-1 and TRBJ1-1; D may be TRBD1 (6 bases). The V gene's germline CDR1 is SQVTM and CDR2 ANQGSEA. With 3 bases removed from V and 1 base from J, the gap between germline ends came to 9 bases. This CDR3 is 13 amino acids long. The CDR3 nucleotides are TGCAGCGTTGAGGGCAGGGGGAACACTGAAGCTTTCTTT. This gives the protein CSVEGRGNTEAFF.

The rearrangement links TRBV20-1 to TRBJ1-1; D not certain. This CDR3 has 11 residues. Trimming cost V 6 bases and J 0 bases, with 5 bases left between them. Per germline, CDR1 DFQATT and CDR2 SNEGSKA (reference sequence). DNA of the CDR3: TGCAGTGCAAAGATGAACACTGAAGCTTTCTTT. Translating gives CSAKMNTEAFF.

This chain connects TRBV7-9 to TRBJ1-1, with 12 bases lining up with TRBD1. The length of the CDR3 is 16 residues. Germline-derived CDR1 and CDR2 are SEHNR and FQNEAQ (reference sequence). V was pared by 2 bases and J by 4 bases, with 5 bases of the junction left unmatched. CDR3 in amino acids: CASSLLGQGAPTEAFF. CDR3 DNA sequence: TGTGCCAGCAGCTTACTGGGACAGGGGGCGCCCACTGAAGCTTTCTTT.

The chain carries TRBV28 and TRBJ1-2, with 7 bases identical to TRBD1. The CDR3 length is 13 residues. Trimming removed 5 bases from V and 2 bases from J; junction bases left unmatched: 2. Per the germline V gene, CDR1 is MDHEN and CDR2 is SYDVKM. CDR3 coding DNA: TGTGCCAGCAGTAAACAGGGGAACTATGGCTACACCTTC. This translates into CASSKQGNYGYTF.

This clone has just one count. J is TRBJ1-5 and V is TRBV5-1; D gene uncertain. The CDR3 is made up of 13 amino acids. The ends were cut back, 4 bases at V and 8 bases at J, with 13 bases in the middle. Germline CDR1 SGHRS, CDR2 YFSETQ. Written as DNA, the CDR3 is TGCGCCAGCAGCCCCGAAGGGCCGGAGCCCCAGCATTTT. As protein: CASSPEGPEPQHF.

V gene TRBV7-2 combines with J gene TRBJ1-1; possibly TRBD1 for D (5 bases). Trimming stripped 6 bases from V and 7 bases from J, with 18 bases between. Germline V gives CDR1 SGHTA, CDR2 FQGNSA. This CDR3 is built from 14 residues. The CDR3: CASRENRDVREAFF. CDR3 nucleotides: TGTGCCAGCAGAGAAAACCGGGACGTACGTGAAGCTTTCTTT.